This T cell receptor (beta chain) was identified during a study of blood T cell repertoires in COVID-19. Turning to the study itself: COVID-19 samples from acute and convalescent phases originated in the United States, Italy and Spain. T cells, B-cell-depleted T cells, or PBMCs supplied cDNA or gDNA.

As processed by the authors: Researchers report that nucleated cell counts were estimated from reference gene primer amplification. The table came from immunoSEQ multiplex PCR; TCRdb's copy has only in-frame clones and leaves some out. V and J calls and clone size follow that table, whereas D and trimming were derived from the DNA. The sample carries tens of thousands of clones, 77% recorded once. This clone has just one count. V lost 0 bases to trimming and J lost 1 base, with 10 bases between them. CDR1 MGHRA and CDR2 YSYEKL come from the germline V gene. The CDR3 length is 16 residues. The gene calls are TRBV4-1 and TRBJ2-1; D perhaps matches TRBD2 (5 bases). Specimen: peripheral blood. The receptor's source is a man between 65 and 85 years old with COVID-19, enrolled during active disease. CDR3 in amino acids: CASSQELAPSYNEQFF. In DNA, the CDR3 is TGCGCCAGCAGCCAAGAGTTAGCGCCTTCCTACAATGAGCAGTTCTTC.